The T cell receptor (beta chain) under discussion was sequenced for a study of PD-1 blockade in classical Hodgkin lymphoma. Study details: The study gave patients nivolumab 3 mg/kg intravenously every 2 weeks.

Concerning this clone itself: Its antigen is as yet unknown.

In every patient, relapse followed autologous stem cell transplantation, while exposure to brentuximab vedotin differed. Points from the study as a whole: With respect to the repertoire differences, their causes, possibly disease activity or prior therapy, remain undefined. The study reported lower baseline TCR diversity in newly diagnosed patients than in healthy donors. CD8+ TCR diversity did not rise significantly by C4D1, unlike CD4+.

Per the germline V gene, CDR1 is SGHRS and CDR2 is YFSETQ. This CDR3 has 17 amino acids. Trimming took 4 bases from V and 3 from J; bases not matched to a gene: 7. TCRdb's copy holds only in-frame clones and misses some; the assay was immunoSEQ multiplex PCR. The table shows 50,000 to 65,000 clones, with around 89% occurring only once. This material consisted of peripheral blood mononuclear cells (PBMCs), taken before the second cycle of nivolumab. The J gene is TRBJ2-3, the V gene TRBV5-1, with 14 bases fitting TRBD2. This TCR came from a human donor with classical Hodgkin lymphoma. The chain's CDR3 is CASSATGTSGGTDTQYF. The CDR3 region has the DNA TGCGCCAGCAGCGCAACCGGGACTAGCGGGGGAACAGATACGCAGTATTTT.